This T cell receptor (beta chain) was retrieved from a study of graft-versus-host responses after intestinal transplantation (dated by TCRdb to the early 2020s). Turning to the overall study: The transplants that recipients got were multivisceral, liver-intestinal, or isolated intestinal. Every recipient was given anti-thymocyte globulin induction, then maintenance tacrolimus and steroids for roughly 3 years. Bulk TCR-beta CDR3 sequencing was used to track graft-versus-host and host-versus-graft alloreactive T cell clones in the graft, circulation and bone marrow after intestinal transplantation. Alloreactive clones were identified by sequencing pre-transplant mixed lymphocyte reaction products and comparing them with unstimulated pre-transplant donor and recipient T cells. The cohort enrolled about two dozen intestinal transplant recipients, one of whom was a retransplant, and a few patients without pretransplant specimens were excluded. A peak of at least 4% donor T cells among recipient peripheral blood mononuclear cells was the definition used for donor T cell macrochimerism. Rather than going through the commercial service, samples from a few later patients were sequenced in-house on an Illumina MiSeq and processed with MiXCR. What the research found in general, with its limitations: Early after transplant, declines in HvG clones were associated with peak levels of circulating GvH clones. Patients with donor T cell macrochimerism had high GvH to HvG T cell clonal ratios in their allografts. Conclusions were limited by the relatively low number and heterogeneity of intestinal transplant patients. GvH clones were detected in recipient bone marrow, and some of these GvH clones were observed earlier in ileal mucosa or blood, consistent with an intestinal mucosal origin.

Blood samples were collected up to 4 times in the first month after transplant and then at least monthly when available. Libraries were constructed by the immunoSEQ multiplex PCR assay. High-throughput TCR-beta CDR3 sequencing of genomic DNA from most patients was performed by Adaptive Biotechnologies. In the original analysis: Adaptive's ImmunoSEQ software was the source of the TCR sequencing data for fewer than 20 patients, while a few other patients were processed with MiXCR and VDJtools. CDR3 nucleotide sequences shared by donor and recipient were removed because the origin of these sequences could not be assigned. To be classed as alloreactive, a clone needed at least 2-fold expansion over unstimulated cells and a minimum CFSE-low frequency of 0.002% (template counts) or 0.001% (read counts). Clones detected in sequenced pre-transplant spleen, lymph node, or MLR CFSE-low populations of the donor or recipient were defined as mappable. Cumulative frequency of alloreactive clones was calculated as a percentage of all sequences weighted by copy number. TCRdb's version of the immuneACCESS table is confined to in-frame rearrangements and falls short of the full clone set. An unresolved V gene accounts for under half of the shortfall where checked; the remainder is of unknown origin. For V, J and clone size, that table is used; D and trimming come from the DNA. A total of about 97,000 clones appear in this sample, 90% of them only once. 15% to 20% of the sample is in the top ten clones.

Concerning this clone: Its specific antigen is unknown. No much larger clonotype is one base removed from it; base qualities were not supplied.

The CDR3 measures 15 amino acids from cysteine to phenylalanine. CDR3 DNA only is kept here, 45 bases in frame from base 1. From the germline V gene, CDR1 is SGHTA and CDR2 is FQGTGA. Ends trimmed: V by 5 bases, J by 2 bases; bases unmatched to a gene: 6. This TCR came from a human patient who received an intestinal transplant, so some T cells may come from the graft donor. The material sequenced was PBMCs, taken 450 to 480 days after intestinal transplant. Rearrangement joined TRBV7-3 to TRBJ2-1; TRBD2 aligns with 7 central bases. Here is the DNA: TGTGCCAGCAGCCCTCGGGGGGAGACCTACAATGAGCAGTTCTTC. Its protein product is CASSPRGETYNEQFF.